This is a list of T cell receptor beta chains from one sample in a study of T-cell memory formation after mild COVID-19. TCRdb re-called the 5' RACE reads through MiXCR, storing one row per CDR3 protein. This sample has 85,000 to 120,000 distinct CDR3 sequences; approximately 13% occur once, and the top ten carry more than 25%. Material: PBMCs or a T cell subset sorted from them (not recorded which). The origin of the receptors is an adult woman who had mild COVID-19 (a few samples of this study predate the infection). Cell type and time point are not known. CDR3s leave out the opening cysteine and the closing phenylalanine or tryptophan. Each record gives: J gene, V gene, CDR3 protein.

>TRBJ2-1|TRBV19
ATSPGGDYNEQF
>TRBJ2-7|TRBV29-1
SVPGCGGDSYEQY
>TRBJ2-1|TRBV13
ASSPGGGNEQF
>TRBJ2-1|TRBV5-1
ASSDLNFDEQF
>TRBJ1-6|TRBV20-1
SVRPTGEGSPLH
>TRBJ2-7|TRBV7-9
ASSPPIGGGLTYEQY
>TRBJ2-7|TRBV5-1
ASSLSPGAYEQY
>TRBJ2-7|TRBV7-9
ASSLTGLAGEDQY
>TRBJ2-5|TRBV12-3/TRBV12-4
ASSHREETQY
>TRBJ2-7|TRBV7-9
ASSSANYEQY
>TRBJ2-7|TRBV12-3/TRBV12-4
ASSRTSGTKGGQDEQY
>TRBJ1-1|TRBV5-6
ASSLTPGTPNTEAF
>TRBJ2-5|TRBV29-1
SDGTGAGETQY
>TRBJ1-4|TRBV4-1
ASSQGYGGNEKLF
>TRBJ2-1|TRBV5-1
ASSSLAVISSYNEQF
>TRBJ2-5|TRBV12-3/TRBV12-4
ASSPLAGDPWGETQY
>TRBJ2-2|TRBV7-8
ASSFFWNREDGTGELF
>TRBJ1-6|TRBV5-1
ASSLAGEGSPLH
>TRBJ1-1|TRBV27
ASSLGYGKNTEAF
>TRBJ2-2|TRBV4-2
ASSQDQVDGRVNTPNTGELF
>TRBJ1-5|TRBV6-2/TRBV6-3
ASSRRHWVGNQPQH
>TRBJ2-1|TRBV19
ASSLGGALYNEQF
>TRBJ2-7|TRBV12-3/TRBV12-4
ASRGEQNEQY
>TRBJ2-7|TRBV12-3/TRBV12-4
ASSLVGQGQGEQY
>TRBJ2-7|TRBV2
AIGQTHYEQY
>TRBJ2-1|TRBV7-9
ASSQDLNEQF
>TRBJ2-5|TRBV10-3
AISERGRGEKTQY
>TRBJ2-2|TRBV19
ASSIGEDGELF
>TRBJ2-1|TRBV20-1
SARRTGNEQF
>TRBJ2-1|TRBV7-9
ASSLTVSPKGEQF
>TRBJ1-2|TRBV4-1
ASSQVKGIRLNYGYT
>TRBJ1-5|TRBV12-3/TRBV12-4
ASSSGLESNQPQH
>TRBJ2-7|TRBV20-1
SARDLTGPYEQY
>TRBJ1-4|TRBV7-9
ASSFTGSNEKLF
>TRBJ1-4|TRBV10-3
AISGDSQGPIGEKLF
>TRBJ2-7|TRBV2
ASSELWGQGVYEQY
>TRBJ1-1|TRBV12-3/TRBV12-4
ASTPGWGPNTEAF
>TRBJ2-5|TRBV7-9
ASSLERERETQY
>TRBJ2-7|TRBV2
DTQTTGQPAYEQY
>TRBJ2-2|TRBV4-2
ASSQVASGGLGELF
>TRBJ1-1|TRBV19
ASSIQGGWTEAF
>TRBJ2-7|TRBV4-1
ASSQGLRPYEQY
>TRBJ2-7|TRBV6-6
ASSNRDGFYEQY
>TRBJ1-6|TRBV2
ASKGGWGEGSPLH
>TRBJ2-2|TRBV29-1
SVEDRQLNTGELF